This TCR beta chain is drawn from a study of blood T cells in healthy people across ages. Study information: Through template switching, about one barcoded beta molecule was captured per two T cells, as measured in model experiments.

Study results and limitations: The study lacked donor CMV status, which possibly confounded expanded clonotype changes.

Alongside a J-beta primer mix, a sample-barcoded 5' primer served in a second PCR lasting roughly 7 to 12 cycles. Tagging of each cDNA molecule was performed by a template-switch adaptor with 12 random nucleotides. TCRdb re-derived calls from the 5' RACE reads in MiXCR, one entry per CDR3 protein. The table includes about 1.4 million distinct CDR3 sequences, around 55% detected once. Trimming removed 7 bases at V and 0 bases at J, with 17 bases between. There are 16 residues in the CDR3. As for this clonotype: Its matching antigen is unknown.

This chain connects TRBV12-3 or TRBV12-4 to TRBJ2-3, with D uncertain. What was sequenced was blood. The TCR comes from a man younger than 35 in good health. The CDR3 protein is CASTPDRATSTDTQYF. DNA for the CDR3: TGTGCCAGCACCCCTGACCGGGCAACTAGCACAGATACGCAGTATTTT.